The 25 T cell receptor beta chains below were found in one sample sequenced in a study of OX40 agonist ivuxolimab in advanced cancers. Generated by immunoSEQ multiplex PCR, the TCRdb table keeps only in-frame clones and is missing some. The table shows about 100,000 clones, with over 75% occurring only once. The sequencing here drew on CD4+ or CD8+ T cells sorted from blood, taken in a trial of the OX40 agonist ivuxolimab. These receptors originate from an adult with an advanced solid tumor such as melanoma, head and neck, liver or kidney cancer.

V usage is TRBV30 and J usage is TRBJ2-7; 8 bases fit TRBD2. The germline V gene encodes CDR1 GTSNPN and CDR2 SVGIG (reference sequence). V shed 6 bases, J shed 6 bases, and the junction held 13 bases outside the gene matches. The CDR3 runs to 14 residues. Written as DNA, the CDR3 is TGTGCCTGCTCCTCGGGAGGGACTAGGGGCGAGCAGTACTTC. Amino acid sequence: CACSSGGTRGEQYF.

The chain couples TRBV7-2 to TRBJ2-7, with D uncertain. The CDR3 contains 13 residues. Germline V lookup: CDR1 SGHTA, CDR2 FQGNSA. Trimming removed 3 bases at V and 6 bases at J, with 12 bases between. The CDR3 nucleotides read TGTGCCAGCAGCTTGGAAGTCTCGCGCGAGCAGTACTTC. Amino acids: CASSLEVSREQYF.

V usage is TRBV5-1 and J usage is TRBJ2-1, with 9 bases matching TRBD2. The CDR3 loop spans 16 amino acids. Trimming at V came to 9 bases and at J to 10 bases, leaving 20 bases not matched to a gene. Per germline, CDR1 SGHRS and CDR2 YFSETQ. The CDR3 here is CATRLMTSGSSDEQFF. The CDR3 DNA is TGCGCCACCCGGCTTATGACTAGCGGCTCCAGCGACGAGCAGTTCTTC.

The V and J genes are TRBV7-8 and TRBJ2-7; D perhaps matches TRBD2 (6 bases). This CDR3 region has 18 residues. The V gene lost 8 bases and the J gene lost 3 bases, with 29 bases spanning the gap. Germline lookup yields CDR1 SGHVS and CDR2 FQNEAQ. CDR3 region: CASGKGALGGSGLYEQYF. For the CDR3, the DNA is TGTGCCAGCGGAAAAGGGGCCCTGGGCGGTAGCGGTCTCTACGAGCAGTACTTC.

The V and J genes are TRBV21-1 and TRBJ2-1; TRBD2 is the table's D call, not checked against the DNA. TRBV21-1 is a pseudogene segment. The CDR3 loop spans 15 amino acids. CDR3 amino acids: CASSNLGGDYNEQFF. The CDR3 DNA reads TGTGCCAGCAGCAATTTGGGCGGGGACTACAATGAGCAGTTCTTC.

The gene calls are TRBV28 and TRBJ2-7; the D gene is possibly TRBD2 (5 bases). Germline V gene data show CDR1 as MDHEN and CDR2 as SYDVKM. The length of the CDR3 is 17 residues. The germline V and J ends were trimmed by 4 bases and 0 bases, with 19 bases remaining between them. The CDR3 protein is CASSYRYRGRHSYEQYF. CDR3 nucleotide sequence: TGTGCCAGCAGTTACCGCTATCGGGGTCGACACTCCTACGAGCAGTACTTC.

The gene calls are TRBV4-2 and TRBJ2-7; 9 bases map to TRBD1. CDR1 and CDR2 from the germline V gene are LGHNA and YNFKEQ. V gave up 4 bases and J gave up 3 bases; unmatched junction bases: 7. The CDR3 has 15 residues. The CDR3, as DNA: TGTGCCAGCAGCCTTGAGGGACAGGGATACTACGAGCAGTACTTC. As protein: CASSLEGQGYYEQYF.

The chain combines TRBV11-2 with TRBJ2-5; D gene unclear. With the DNA end fitting TRBJ2-7 better, the J assignment may be wrong. This CDR3 has 18 residues. CDR1 is SGHAT, CDR2 FQNNGV, per germline. The CDR3 is CASSLEPVRKRFLYEQYF. In DNA form, the CDR3 reads TGTGCCAGCAGCTTAGAACCAGTGAGAAAAAGGTTTCTCTACGAGCAGTACTTC.

The chain is built from TRBV27 and TRBJ2-1, with 7 bases matching TRBD2. Unmatched junction bases numbered 14, after V lost 3 bases and J lost 9 bases. Per germline, CDR1 MNHEY and CDR2 SMNVEV (reference sequence). CDR3 length equals 16 residues. CDR3 DNA sequence: TGTGCCAGCAGTTTTGCCGGGGCGAGGACTAGGGGTGAGCAGTTCTTC. It is translated as CASSFAGARTRGEQFF.

The chain recombines TRBV6-5 with TRBJ2-1, with 14 bases matching TRBD2. With V trimmed by 5 bases and J by 5 bases, 2 bases remained unmatched. The V gene's germline CDR1 is MNHEY and CDR2 SVGAGI. The CDR3 sequence is 15 residues long. CDR3 protein: CASSRGLAGDNEQFF. In nucleotides, the CDR3 is TGTGCCAGCAGTAGGGGACTAGCGGGAGACAATGAGCAGTTCTTC.

Points on this clone: One end of the junction varies from germline; a read error may be responsible. The rearrangement uses TRBV7-9 and TRBJ2-2; 11 positions match TRBD2. CDR1 is SEHNR, CDR2 FQNEAQ, per germline (reference sequence). This CDR3 has 12 residues. CDR3 amino acids: CSLAGGTGELFF. CDR3 sequence (DNA): TGCTCCCTAGCGGGAGGAACCGGGGAGCTGTTTTTT.

The J gene is TRBJ2-1, the V gene TRBV21-1; the table's D call, TRBD1, has no DNA check behind it. TRBV21-1 is given as a pseudogene. The CDR3 is made up of 15 amino acids. Here the CDR3 DNA reads TGTGCCAGCAGGACAGGGGAGACTAGGGAGAATGAGCAGTTCTTC. Amino acid sequence: CASRTGETRENEQFF.

This clone appeared once. V is TRBV7-8 and J is TRBJ2-3; 9 nucleotides match TRBD2. The V and J ends lost 3 bases and 2 bases, in that order; junction bases with no gene match: 3. CDR1 is SGHVS and CDR2 is FQNEAQ in the germline V gene. The CDR3 consists of 15 residues. For the CDR3, the DNA is TGTGCCAGCAGCTTTAGCGGGAGTACCACAGATACGCAGTATTTT. Amino acids: CASSFSGSTTDTQYF.

The sample holds a few counts of this clone. The V gene is TRBV19, the J gene TRBJ2-1, with D tentatively TRBD2 (5 bases). V lost 6 bases to trimming and J lost 3 bases, with 21 bases between them. Germline CDR1 and CDR2: LNHDA and SQIVND (reference sequence). CDR3 length: 17 residues. CDR3 loop: CASSNEGVLVGYNEQFF. The CDR3 DNA is TGTGCCAGTAGCAACGAGGGAGTCCTTGTCGGCTACAATGAGCAGTTCTTC. The full variable domain, with the rest looked up from reference TRBV19 and TRBJ2-1, is DGGITQSPKYLFRKEGQNVTLSCEQNLNHDAMYWYRQDPGQGLRLIYYSQIVNDFQKGDIAEGYSVSREKKESFPLTVTSAQKNPTAFYLCASSNEGVLVGYNEQFFGPGTRLTVL.

CDR3 amino acids: CASRPRDFTSPLHF. In DNA, the CDR3 is TGTGCCAGCAGACCCAGGGACTTCACTTCACCCCTCCACTTT. The chain couples TRBV6-6 to TRBJ1-6, with D maybe TRBD1 (5 bases). From germline, CDR1 is MNHNY and CDR2 SVGAGI (reference sequence). Trimming left V 6 bases short and J 9 bases short, with 15 bases between. The CDR3 runs 14 residues.

The gene calls are TRBV28 and TRBJ2-2; D ambiguous. There are 13 residues in the CDR3. Trimming removed 7 bases at V and 6 bases at J, with 12 bases between. Germline values: CDR1 MDHEN, CDR2 SYDVKM. CDR3 DNA: TGTGCCAGCACCCTCAGAGAGGCCGGGGAGCTGTTTTTT. It translates to CASTLREAGELFF.

In the case of this clone: One end of the junction does not line up with germline, which may come from a read error. This chain uses TRBV27 with TRBJ2-3; D is possibly TRBD1 (5 bases). CDR3 length: 13 residues. Germline V gene data show CDR1 as MNHEY and CDR2 as SMNVEV (reference sequence). CDR3 bases: TGTGCCAGCAGTTTATTAGGCACAGGTACGCAGTATTTT. Protein product: CASSLLGTGTQYF.

The chain links TRBV10-3 to TRBJ1-3; possibly TRBD1 for D (5 bases). The CDR3 has 15 residues. Germline CDR1 ENHRY, CDR2 SYGVKD. Trimming stripped 4 bases from V and 3 bases from J, with 13 bases between. CDR3 loop: CAISAEGAVGNTIYF. The CDR3 DNA sequence: TGTGCCATCAGTGCGGAAGGGGCAGTTGGAAACACCATATATTTT.

The table lists this clone with a count of one. The rearrangement links TRBV9 to TRBJ1-3, with a possible D match to TRBD1 (6 bases). Germline V gives CDR1 SGDLS, CDR2 YYNGEE. With 2 bases removed from V and 0 bases from J, the gap between germline ends came to 12 bases. The CDR3 spans 16 residues. DNA of the CDR3: TGTGCCAGCAGCGTCTCTTTGGACAGCTCTGGAAACACCATATATTTT. Translation gives CASSVSLDSSGNTIYF.

This chain links TRBV5-1 with TRBJ2-7, with D possibly TRBD2 on 5 matching bases. Trimming pared 4 bases from V and 3 bases from J, leaving 17 bases between. Germline assignment: CDR1 SGHRS and CDR2 YFSETQ. The CDR3 contains 15 residues. The CDR3 bases are TGCGCCAGCAGCCCGGCCCGGGATGGGGACTACGAGCAGTACTTC. It specifies CASSPARDGDYEQYF.

CDR3 nucleotides: TGTGCCAGCAGCTTGGACACCACCTACGAGCAGTACTTC. Protein sequence: CASSLDTTYEQYF. This chain links TRBV5-6 with TRBJ2-7; D gene uncertain. V dropped 0 bases and J dropped 2 bases, with 6 bases sitting between them. The CDR3 totals 13 residues. Germline assignment: CDR1 SGHDT and CDR2 YYEEEE.

The genes are TRBV28 and TRBJ2-3; 7 positions agree with TRBD2. The V gene's germline CDR1 is MDHEN and CDR2 SYDVKM. V lost 2 bases and J lost 6; bases outside the gene matches: 11. The CDR3 is made up of 16 amino acids. CDR3: CASSLGGEGIWDTQYF. The CDR3 bases are TGTGCCAGCAGTTTAGGGGGGGAGGGGATCTGGGATACGCAGTATTTT. Supplemented by reference TRBV28 and TRBJ2-3, the full variable domain reads DVKVTQSSRYLVKRTGEKVFLECVQDMDHENMFWYRQDPGLGLRLIYFSYDVKMKEKGDIPEGYSVSREKKERFSLILESASTNQTSMYLCASSLGGEGIWDTQYFGPGTRLTVL.

This clone was seen only once. The chain couples TRBV5-1 to TRBJ2-3; D is undetermined. CDR1 SGHRS and CDR2 YFSETQ come from the germline V gene. V lost 6 bases and J lost 2, with 13 bases in between. The CDR3 has 14 residues. The CDR3 DNA sequence: TGCGCCAGCACCCCTCGGGCCCCCACAGATACGCAGTATTTT. This sequence encodes CASTPRAPTDTQYF.

The chain uses TRBV6-6 and TRBJ2-5; D is uncertain. V was shortened by 10 bases and J by 2 bases, with 14 bases between the two germline ends. Germline CDR1 and CDR2: MNHNY and SVGAGI (reference sequence). CDR3 length: 13 amino acids. CDR3 in DNA: TGTGCCACCCACGACACGTTACAAGAGACCCAGTACTTC. Its protein product is CATHDTLQETQYF.

The chain uses TRBV10-1 and TRBJ2-7; 7 nucleotides agree with TRBD2. The CDR3 spans 14 residues. The V and J ends lost 3 bases and 2 bases, in that order; junction bases with no gene match: 4. Germline CDR1 reads WNHNN; CDR2 reads SYGVQD (reference sequence). CDR3 sequence: CASSDGGSPYEQYF. The CDR3 DNA reads TGCGCCAGCAGTGACGGCGGGAGCCCCTACGAGCAGTACTTC.